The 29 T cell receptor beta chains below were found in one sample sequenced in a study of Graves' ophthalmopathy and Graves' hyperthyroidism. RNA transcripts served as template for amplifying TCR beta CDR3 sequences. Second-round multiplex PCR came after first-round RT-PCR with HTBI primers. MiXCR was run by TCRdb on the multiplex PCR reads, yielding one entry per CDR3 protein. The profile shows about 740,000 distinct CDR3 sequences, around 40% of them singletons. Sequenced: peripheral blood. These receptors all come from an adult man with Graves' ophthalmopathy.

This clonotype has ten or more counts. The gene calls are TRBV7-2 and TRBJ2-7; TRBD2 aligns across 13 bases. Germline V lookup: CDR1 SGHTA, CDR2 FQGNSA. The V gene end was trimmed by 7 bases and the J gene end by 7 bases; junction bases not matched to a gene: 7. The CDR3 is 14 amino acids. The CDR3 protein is CASNQGLAGSEQYF. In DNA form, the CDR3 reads TGTGCCAGCAACCAGGGACTAGCGGGGAGTGAGCAGTACTTC. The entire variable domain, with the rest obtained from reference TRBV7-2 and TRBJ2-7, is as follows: GAGVSQSPSNKVTEKGKDVELRCDPISGHTALYWYRQSLGQGLEFLIYFQGNSAPDKSGLPSDRFSAERTGGSVSTLTIQRTQQEDSAVYLCASNQGLAGSEQYFGPGTRLTVT.

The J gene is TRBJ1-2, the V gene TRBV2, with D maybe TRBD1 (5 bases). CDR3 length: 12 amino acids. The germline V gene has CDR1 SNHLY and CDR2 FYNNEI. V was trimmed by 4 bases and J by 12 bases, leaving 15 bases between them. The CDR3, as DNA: TGTGCCAGCAGTGTGGGGGGATCTGGAAACACCTTC. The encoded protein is CASSVGGSGNTF.

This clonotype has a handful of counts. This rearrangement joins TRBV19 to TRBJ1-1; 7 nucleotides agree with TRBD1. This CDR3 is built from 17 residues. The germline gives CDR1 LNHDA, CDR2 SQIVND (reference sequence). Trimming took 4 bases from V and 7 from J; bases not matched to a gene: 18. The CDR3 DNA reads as TGTGCCAGTAGTACCTTCATTTCGACAGGGAATTCCAATGAAGCTTTCTTT. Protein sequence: CASSTFISTGNSNEAFF.

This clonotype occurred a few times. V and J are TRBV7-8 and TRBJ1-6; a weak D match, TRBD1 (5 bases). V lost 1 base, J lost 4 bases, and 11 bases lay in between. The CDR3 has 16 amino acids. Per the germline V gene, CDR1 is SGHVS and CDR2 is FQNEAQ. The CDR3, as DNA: TGTGCCAGCAGCTTAGGCAGGGAAGTTTATAATTCACCCCTCCACTTT. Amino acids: CASSLGREVYNSPLHF.

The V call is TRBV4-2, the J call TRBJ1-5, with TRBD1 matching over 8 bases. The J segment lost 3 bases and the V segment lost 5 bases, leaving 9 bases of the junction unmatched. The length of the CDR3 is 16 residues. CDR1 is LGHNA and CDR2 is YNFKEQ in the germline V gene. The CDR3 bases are TGTGCCAGCAGCGCCTCGACAGGGGAAGCCAATCAGCCCCAGCATTTT. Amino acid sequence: CASSASTGEANQPQHF.

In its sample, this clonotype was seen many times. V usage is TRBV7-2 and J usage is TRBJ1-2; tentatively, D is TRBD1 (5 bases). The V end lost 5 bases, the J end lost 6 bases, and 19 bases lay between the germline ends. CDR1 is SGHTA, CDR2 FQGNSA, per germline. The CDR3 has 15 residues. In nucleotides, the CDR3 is TGTGCCAGCAGCCGCGCTTGGGGAGGGACCAATGGCTACACCTTC. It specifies CASSRAWGGTNGYTF.

The CDR3 sequence is CASRPPGTDEAFF. As DNA, the CDR3 is TGTGCCAGCAGACCCCCCGGGACAGATGAAGCTTTCTTT. The V call is TRBV5-4, the J call TRBJ1-1; 7 bases match TRBD1. V lost 5 bases, J lost 7 bases, and 8 bases stayed unmatched. The CDR3 runs to 13 residues. Germline V CDR1 and CDR2: SGHNT, YYREEE (reference sequence).

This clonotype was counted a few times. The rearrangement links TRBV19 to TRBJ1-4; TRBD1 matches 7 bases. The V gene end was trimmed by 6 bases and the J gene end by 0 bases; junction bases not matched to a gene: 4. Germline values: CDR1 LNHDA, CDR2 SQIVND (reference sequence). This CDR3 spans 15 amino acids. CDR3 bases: TGTGCCAGTAGGTGGACAGGCTCAACTAATGAAAAACTGTTTTTT. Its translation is CASRWTGSTNEKLFF.

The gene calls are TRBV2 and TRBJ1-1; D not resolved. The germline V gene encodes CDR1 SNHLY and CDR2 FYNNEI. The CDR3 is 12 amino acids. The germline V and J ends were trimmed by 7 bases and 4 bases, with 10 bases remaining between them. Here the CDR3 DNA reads TGTGCCAGCAACCCGCTCCGCACTGAAGCTTTCTTT. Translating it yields CASNPLRTEAFF.

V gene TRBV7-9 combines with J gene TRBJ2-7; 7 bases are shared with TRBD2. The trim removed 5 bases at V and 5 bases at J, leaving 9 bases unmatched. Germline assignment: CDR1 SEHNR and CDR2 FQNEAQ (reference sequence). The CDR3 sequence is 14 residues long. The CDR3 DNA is TGTGCCAGCAGCCCCGGCGGGGGTATGGACGAGCAGTACGTC. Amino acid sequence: CASSPGGGMDEQYV.

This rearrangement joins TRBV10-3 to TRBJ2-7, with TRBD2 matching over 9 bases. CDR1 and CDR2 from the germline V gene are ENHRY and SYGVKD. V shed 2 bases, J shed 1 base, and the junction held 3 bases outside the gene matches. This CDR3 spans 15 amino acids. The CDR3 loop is CAISETTSGSYEQYF. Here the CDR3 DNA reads TGTGCCATCAGTGAGACAACTAGCGGGTCCTACGAGCAGTACTTC.

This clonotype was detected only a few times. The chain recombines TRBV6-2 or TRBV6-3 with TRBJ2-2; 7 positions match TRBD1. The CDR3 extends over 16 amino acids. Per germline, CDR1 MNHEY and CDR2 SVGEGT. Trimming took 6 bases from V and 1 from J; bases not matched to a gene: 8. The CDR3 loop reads CASRPGQAQNTGELFF. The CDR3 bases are TGTGCCAGCAGACCAGGACAGGCTCAGAACACCGGGGAGCTGTTTTTT.

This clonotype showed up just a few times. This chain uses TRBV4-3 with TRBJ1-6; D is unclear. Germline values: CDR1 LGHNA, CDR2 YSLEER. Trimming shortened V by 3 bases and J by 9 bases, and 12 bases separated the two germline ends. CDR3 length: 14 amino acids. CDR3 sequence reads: CASSHPGSGSPLHF. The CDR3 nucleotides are TGCGCCAGCAGCCATCCAGGCTCGGGTTCACCCCTCCACTTT.

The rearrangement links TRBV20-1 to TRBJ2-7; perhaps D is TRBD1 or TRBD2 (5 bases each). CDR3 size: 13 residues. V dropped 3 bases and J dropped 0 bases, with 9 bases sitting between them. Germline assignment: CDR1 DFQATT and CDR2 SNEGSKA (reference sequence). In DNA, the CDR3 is TGCAGTGCTAGCGGGACCAGCTCCTACGAGCAGTACTTC. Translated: CSASGTSSYEQYF.

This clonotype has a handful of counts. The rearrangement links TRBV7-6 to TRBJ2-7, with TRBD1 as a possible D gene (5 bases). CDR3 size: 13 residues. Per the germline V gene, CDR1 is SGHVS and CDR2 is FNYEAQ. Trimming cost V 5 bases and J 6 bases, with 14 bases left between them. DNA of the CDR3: TGTGCCAGCAGCCCAGACCTAGGGGTCGAGCAGTACTTC. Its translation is CASSPDLGVEQYF. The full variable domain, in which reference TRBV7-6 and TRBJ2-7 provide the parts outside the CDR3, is GAGVSQSPRYKVTKRGQDVALRCDPISGHVSLYWYRQALGQGPEFLTYFNYEAQQDKSGLPNDRFSAERPEGSISTLTIQRTEQRDSAMYRCASSPDLGVEQYFGPGTRLTVT.

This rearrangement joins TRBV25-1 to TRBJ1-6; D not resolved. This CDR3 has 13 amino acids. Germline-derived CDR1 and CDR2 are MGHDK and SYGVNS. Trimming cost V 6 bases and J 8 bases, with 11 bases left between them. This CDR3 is CASRTLRDSPLHF. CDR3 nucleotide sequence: TGTGCCAGCAGGACATTAAGGGATTCACCCCTCCACTTT.

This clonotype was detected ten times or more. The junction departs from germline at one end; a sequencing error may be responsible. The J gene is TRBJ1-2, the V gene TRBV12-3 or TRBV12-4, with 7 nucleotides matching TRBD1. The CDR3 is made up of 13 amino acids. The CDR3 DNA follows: TGCGCCAGCAGCCGGGACAGAGACTATGGCTACACCTTC. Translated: CASSRDRDYGYTF.

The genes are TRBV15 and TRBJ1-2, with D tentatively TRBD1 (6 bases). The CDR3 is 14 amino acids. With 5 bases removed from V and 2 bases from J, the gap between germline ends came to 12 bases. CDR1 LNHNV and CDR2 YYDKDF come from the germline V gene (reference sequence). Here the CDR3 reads CATSGRTDNYGYTF. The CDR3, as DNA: TGTGCCACCAGCGGACGGACAGACAACTATGGCTACACCTTC.

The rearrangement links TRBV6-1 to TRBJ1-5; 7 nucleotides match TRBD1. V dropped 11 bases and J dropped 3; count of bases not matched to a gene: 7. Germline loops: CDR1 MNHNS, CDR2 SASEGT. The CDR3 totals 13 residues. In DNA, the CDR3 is TGTGCCTGCCGGGACAGCCTCAATCAGCCCCAGCATTTT. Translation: CACRDSLNQPQHF.

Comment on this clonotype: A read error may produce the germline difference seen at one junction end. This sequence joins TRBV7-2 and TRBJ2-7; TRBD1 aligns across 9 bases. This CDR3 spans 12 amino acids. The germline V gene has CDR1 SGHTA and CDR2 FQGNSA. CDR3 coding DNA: TGTGCCAACAGCCCGGACAGGGGCGAGCAGTACTTC. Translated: CANSPDRGEQYF.

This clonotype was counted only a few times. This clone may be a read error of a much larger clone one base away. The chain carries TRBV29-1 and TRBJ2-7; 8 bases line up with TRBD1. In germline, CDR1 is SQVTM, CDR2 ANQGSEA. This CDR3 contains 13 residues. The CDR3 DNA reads TGCAGCGTTGATAGGACAGGGTTGTACGAGCAGTGCTTC. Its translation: CSVDRTGLYEQCF.

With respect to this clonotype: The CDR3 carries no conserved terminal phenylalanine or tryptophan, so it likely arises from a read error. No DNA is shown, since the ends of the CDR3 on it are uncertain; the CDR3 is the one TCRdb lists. The CDR3 reads CASSPRLAGGPGT. The rearrangement links TRBV6-6 to TRBJ2-6; no check of the table's D call, TRBD2, against the DNA was made. The CDR3 is 13 residues long, counting both termini. Germline V CDR1 and CDR2: MNHNY, SVGAGI (reference sequence).

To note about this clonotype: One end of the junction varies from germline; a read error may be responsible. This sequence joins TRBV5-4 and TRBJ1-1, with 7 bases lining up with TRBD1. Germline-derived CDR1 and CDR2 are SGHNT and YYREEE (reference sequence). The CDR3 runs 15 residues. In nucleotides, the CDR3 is TGCGCCAGCAGCCAAGAGGACAGGTTGAACACTGAAGCTTTCTTT. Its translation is CASSQEDRLNTEAFF.

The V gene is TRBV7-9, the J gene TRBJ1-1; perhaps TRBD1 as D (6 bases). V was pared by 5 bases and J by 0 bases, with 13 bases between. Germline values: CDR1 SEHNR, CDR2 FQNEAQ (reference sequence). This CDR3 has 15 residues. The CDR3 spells CASSPRRGVNTEAFF. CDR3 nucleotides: TGTGCCAGCAGCCCCCGGAGGGGGGTGAACACTGAAGCTTTCTTT.

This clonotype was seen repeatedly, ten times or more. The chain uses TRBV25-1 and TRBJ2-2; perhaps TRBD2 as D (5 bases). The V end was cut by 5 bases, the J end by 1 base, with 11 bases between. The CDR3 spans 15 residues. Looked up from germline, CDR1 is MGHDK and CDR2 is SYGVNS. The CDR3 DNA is TGTGCCAGCAGTTACTCCGGAGGGAACACCGGGGAGCTGTTTTTT. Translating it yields CASSYSGGNTGELFF.

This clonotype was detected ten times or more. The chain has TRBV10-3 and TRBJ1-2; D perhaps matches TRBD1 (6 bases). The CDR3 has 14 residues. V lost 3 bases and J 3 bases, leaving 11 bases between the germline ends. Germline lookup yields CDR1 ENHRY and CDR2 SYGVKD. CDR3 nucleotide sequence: TGTGCCATCAGTGATTTGGGGGCGGACTATGGCTACACCTTC. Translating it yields CAISDLGADYGYTF.

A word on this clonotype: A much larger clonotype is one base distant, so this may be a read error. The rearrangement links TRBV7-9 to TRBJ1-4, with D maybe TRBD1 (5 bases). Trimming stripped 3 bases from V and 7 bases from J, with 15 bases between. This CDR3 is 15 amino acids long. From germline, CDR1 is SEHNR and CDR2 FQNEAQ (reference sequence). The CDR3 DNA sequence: TGTGCCAGCAGCTTCGAAGCAGGGTGGGTTGAAAAACTGTTTTTT. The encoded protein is CASSFEAGWVEKLFF. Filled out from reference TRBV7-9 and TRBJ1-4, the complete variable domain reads DTGVSQNPRHKITKRGQNVTFRCDPISEHNRLYWYRQTLGQGPEFLTYFQNEAQLEKSRLLSDRFSAERPKGSFSTLEIQRTEQGDSAMYLCASSFEAGWVEKLFFGSGTQLSVL.

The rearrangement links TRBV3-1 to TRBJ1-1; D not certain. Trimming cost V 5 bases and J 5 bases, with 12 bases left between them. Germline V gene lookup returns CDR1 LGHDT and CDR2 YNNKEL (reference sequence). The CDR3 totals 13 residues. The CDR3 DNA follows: TGTGCCAGCAGCACTATACTCGGGACTGAAGCTTTCTTT. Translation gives CASSTILGTEAFF.

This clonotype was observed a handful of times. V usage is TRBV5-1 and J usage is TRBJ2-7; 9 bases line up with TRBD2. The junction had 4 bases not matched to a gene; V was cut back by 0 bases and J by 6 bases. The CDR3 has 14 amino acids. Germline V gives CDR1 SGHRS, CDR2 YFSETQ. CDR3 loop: CASSLGREGREQYF. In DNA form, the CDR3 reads TGCGCCAGCAGCTTGGGGCGGGAGGGCCGCGAGCAGTACTTC.